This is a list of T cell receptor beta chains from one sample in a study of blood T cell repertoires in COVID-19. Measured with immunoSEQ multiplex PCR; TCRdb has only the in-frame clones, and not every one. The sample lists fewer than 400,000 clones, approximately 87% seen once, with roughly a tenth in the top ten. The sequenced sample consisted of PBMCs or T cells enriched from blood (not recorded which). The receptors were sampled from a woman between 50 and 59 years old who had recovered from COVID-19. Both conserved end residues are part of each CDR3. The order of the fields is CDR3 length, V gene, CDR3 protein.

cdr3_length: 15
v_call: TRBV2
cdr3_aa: CASSEVVRGNTEAFF

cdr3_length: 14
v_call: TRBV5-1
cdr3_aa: CASSTGIQNTEAFF

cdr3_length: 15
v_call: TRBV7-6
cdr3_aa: CASSHFKGIGQPQHF

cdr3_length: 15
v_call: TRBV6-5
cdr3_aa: CASSYSPTGTEKLFF

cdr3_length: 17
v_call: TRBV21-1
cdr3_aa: CASSNDGPQGDNTEAFF

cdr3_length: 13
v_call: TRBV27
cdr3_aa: CASSFGVHQPQHF

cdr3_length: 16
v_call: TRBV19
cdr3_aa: CASSISSQGMAYEQYF

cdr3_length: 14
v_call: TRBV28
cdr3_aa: CASSAGGSYNEQFF

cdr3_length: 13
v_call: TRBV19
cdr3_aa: CASTSGGVNEAFF

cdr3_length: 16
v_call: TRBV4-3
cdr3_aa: CASSQDPWGPGNTIYF

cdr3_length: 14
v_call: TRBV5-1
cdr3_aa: CASSSTDSTDTQYF

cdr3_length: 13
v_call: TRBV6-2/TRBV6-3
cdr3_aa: CASSQATGSGYTF

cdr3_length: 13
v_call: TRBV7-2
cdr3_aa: CASSLEKNTEAFF

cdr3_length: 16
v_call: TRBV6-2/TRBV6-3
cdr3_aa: CASSFETGGPADTQYF

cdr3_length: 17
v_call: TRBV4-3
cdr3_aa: CASSPNRGGWSQETQYF

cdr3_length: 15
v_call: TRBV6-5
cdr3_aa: CASITNRQRNTEAFF

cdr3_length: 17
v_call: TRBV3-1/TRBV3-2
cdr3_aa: CASSLQSGTRRGETQYF

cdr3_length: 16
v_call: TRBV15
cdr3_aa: CATSRARSEPNSPLHF

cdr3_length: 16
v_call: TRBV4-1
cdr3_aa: CASSHTLAGGLNEQFF

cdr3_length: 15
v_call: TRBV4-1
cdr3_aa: CASSQERGRNQPQHF

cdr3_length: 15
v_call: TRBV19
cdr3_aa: CASRLPGQGASEAFF

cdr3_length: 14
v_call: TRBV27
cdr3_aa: CASSSHRGNQPQHF